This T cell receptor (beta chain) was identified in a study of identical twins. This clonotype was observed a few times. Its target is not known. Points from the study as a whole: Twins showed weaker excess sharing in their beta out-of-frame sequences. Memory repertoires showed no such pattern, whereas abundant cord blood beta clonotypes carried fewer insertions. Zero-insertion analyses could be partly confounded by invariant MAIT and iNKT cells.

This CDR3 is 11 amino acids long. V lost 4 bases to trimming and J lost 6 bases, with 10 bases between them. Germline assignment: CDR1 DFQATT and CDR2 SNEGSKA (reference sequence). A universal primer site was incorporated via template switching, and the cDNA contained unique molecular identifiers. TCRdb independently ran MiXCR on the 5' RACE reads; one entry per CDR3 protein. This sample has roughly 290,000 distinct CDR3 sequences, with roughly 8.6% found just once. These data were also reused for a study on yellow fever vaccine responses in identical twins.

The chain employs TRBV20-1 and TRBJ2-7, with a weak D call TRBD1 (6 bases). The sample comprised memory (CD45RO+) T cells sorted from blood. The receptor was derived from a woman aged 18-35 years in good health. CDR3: CSAKGDFEQYV. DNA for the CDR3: TGCAGTGCTAAGGGGGATTTCGAGCAGTACGTC.